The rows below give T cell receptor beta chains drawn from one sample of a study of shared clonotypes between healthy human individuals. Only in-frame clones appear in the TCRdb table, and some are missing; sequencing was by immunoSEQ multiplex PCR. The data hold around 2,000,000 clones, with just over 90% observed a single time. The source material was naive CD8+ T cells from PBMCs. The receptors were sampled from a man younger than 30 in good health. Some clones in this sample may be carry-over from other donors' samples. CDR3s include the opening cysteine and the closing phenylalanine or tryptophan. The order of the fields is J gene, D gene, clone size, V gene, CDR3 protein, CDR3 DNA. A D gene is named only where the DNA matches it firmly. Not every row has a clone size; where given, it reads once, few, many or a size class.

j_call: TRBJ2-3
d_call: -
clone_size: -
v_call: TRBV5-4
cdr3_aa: CASSLVVDTQYF
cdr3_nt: TGTGCCAGCAGCTTGGTCGTGGATACGCAGTATTTT

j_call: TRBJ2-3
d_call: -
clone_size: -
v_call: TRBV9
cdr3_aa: CASSVSKESFTDTQYF
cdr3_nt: TGTGCCAGCAGCGTAAGTAAAGAATCCTTCACAGATACGCAGTATTTT

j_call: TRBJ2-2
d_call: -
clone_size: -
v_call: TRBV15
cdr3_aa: CATSRRELPGELFF
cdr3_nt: TGTGCCACCAGCCGAAGAGAGCTTCCCGGGGAGCTGTTTTTT

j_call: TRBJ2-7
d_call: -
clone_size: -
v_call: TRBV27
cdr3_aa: CASSLDGYGTKYEQYF
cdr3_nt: TGTGCCAGCAGTTTAGACGGGTACGGGACAAAATACGAGCAGTACTTC

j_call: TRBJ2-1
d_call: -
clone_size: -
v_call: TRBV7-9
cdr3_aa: CASSEWSSEPNEQFF
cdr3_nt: TGTGCCAGCAGCGAGTGGTCTAGCGAACCCAATGAGCAGTTCTTC

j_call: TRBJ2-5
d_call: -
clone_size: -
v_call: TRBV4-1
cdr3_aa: CASKPPGPVLGQETQYF
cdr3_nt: TGCGCCAGCAAACCGCCGGGCCCGGTATTAGGCCAAGAGACCCAGTACTTC

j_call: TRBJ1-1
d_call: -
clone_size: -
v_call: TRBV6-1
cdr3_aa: CASSDRKMNTEAFF
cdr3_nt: TGTGCCAGCAGCGACAGAAAAATGAACACTGAAGCTTTCTTT

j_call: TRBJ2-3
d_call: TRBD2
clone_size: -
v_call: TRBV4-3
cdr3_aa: CASSQDGAGEDTQYF
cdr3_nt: TGCGCCAGCAGCCAAGACGGAGCGGGAGAAGATACGCAGTATTTT

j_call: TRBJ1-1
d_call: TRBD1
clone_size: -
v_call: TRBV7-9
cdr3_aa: CASSLQNRGWNTEAFF
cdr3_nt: TGTGCCAGCAGCCTTCAAAACAGGGGTTGGAACACTGAAGCTTTCTTT

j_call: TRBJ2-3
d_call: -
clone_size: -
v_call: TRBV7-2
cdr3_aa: CASSLDGDRADTQYF
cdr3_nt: TGTGCCAGCAGCTTAGATGGAGACCGGGCAGATACGCAGTATTTT

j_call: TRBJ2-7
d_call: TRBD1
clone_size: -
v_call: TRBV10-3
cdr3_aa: CATQGPGGAGFYEQYF
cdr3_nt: TGTGCCACCCAGGGGCCAGGGGGCGCTGGGTTCTACGAGCAGTACTTC

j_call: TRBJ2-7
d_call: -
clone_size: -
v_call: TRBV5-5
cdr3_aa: CASSWWGDYEQYF
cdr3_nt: TGTGCCAGCAGCTGGTGGGGGGACTACGAGCAGTACTTC

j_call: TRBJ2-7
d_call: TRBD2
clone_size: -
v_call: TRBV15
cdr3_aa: CATSFGLGTYEQYF
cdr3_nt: TGTGCCACCAGCTTCGGACTAGGCACCTACGAGCAGTACTTC

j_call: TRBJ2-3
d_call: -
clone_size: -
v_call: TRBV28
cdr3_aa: CATELAWSDTQYF
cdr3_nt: TGTGCCACCGAACTAGCTTGGAGTGATACGCAGTATTTT

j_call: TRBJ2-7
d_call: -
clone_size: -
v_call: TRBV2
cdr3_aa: CASSVPARSYEQYF
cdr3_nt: TGTGCCAGCAGCGTCCCAGCGAGGTCCTACGAGCAGTACTTC

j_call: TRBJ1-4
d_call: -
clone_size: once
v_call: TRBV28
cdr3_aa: CASRRLSGTNEKLFF
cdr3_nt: TGTGCCAGCCGAAGACTATCTGGGACTAATGAAAAACTGTTTTTT

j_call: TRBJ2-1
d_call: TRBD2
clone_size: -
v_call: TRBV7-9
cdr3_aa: CASSLAAGSYNEQFF
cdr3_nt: TGTGCCAGCAGCTTAGCAGCGGGATCCTACAATGAGCAGTTCTTC

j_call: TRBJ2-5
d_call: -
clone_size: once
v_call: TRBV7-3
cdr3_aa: CASRGSATLETQYF
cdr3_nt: TGTGCCAGCCGGGGTTCGGCTACATTAGAGACCCAGTACTTC

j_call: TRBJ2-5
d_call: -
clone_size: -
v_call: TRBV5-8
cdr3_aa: CASRIIRESGETQYF
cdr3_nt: TGTGCCAGCAGAATCATCAGGGAGTCGGGCGAGACCCAGTACTTC

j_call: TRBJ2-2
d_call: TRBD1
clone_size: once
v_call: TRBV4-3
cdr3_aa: CASSQPTGTANTGELFF
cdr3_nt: TGCGCCAGCAGCCAGCCCACCGGGACAGCGAACACCGGGGAGCTGTTTTTT

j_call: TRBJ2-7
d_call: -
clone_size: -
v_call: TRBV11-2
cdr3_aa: CASSLEVWREQYF
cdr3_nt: TGTGCCAGCAGCTTAGAGGTCTGGAGGGAGCAGTACTTC

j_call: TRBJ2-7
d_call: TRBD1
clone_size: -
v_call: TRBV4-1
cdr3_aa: CASSQEPGTASYEQYF
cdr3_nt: TGCGCCAGCAGCCAAGAGCCCGGGACAGCCTCCTACGAGCAGTACTTC

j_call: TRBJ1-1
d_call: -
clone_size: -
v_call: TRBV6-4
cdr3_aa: CASKQGAEAFF
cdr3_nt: TGTGCCAGCAAACAGGGTGCTGAAGCTTTCTTT

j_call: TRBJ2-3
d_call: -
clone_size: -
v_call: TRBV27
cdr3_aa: CASSVIVGRYNTQYF
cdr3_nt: TGTGCCAGCAGTGTAATTGTGGGGAGATATAATACGCAGTATTTT

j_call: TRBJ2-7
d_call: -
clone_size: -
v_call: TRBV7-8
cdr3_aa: CASSQDGYEQYF
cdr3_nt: TGTGCCAGCAGCCAAGACGGCTACGAGCAGTACTTC

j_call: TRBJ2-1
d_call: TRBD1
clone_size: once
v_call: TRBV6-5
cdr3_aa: CASSWDRGGDEQFF
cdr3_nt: TGTGCCAGCAGTTGGGACAGGGGTGGCGATGAGCAGTTCTTC

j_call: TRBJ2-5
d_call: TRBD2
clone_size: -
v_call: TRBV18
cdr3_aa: CASSPDRLAGLQETQYF
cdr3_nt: TGTGCCAGCTCACCTGATCGACTAGCGGGACTCCAAGAGACCCAGTACTTC

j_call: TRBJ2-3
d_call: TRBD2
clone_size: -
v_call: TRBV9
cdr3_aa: CASSELAGGPGDTQYF
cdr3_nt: TGTGCCAGCAGCGAACTAGCGGGAGGGCCGGGAGATACGCAGTATTTT

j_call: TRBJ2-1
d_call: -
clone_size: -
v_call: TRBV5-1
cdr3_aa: CASSLDGLLNEQFF
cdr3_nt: TGCGCCAGCAGCTTGGATGGCCTACTAAATGAGCAGTTCTTC

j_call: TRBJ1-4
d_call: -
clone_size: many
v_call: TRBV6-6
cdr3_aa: CASSLGEKLFF
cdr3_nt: TGTGCCAGCAGTTTAGGTGAAAAACTGTTTTTT

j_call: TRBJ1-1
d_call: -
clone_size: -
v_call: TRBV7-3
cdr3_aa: CASSYIGDTEAFF
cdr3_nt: TGTGCCAGCAGCTATATCGGGGACACTGAAGCTTTCTTT

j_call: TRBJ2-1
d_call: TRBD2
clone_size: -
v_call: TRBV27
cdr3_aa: CASSLSGRVNEQFF
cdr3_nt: TGTGCCAGCAGTTTATCCGGGAGGGTCAATGAGCAGTTCTTC

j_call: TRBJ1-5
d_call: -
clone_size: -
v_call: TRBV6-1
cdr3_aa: CASHHTGDNQPQHF
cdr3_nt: TGTGCCAGTCATCATACGGGGGACAATCAGCCCCAGCATTTT

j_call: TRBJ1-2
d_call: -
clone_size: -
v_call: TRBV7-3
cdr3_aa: CASSLRRGARTAIKNGYTF
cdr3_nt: TGTGCCAGCAGCTTACGTCGTGGGGCGAGGACAGCCATTAAGAACGGCTACACCTTC

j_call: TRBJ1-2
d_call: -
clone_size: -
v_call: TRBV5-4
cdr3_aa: CAQGGGYGYTF
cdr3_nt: TGTGCCCAGGGAGGGGGCTATGGCTACACCTTC

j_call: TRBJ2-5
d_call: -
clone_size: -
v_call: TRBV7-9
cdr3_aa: CASSSRAELQETQYF
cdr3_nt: TGTGCCAGCAGCTCCCGAGCGGAGCTCCAAGAGACCCAGTACTTC

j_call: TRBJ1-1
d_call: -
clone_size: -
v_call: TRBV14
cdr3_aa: CASSQASWGGDSF
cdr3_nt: TGTGCCAGCAGCCAAGCTTCCTGGGGGGGCGACTCCTTT

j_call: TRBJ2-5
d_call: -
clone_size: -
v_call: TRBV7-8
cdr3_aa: CASSLVGVLETQYF
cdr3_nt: TGTGCCAGCAGCTTAGTCGGCGTCCTAGAGACCCAGTACTTC

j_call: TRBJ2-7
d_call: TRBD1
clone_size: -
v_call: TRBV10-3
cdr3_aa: CAISQNRGSEQYF
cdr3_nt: TGTGCCATCAGCCAAAACAGGGGTTCCGAGCAGTACTTC

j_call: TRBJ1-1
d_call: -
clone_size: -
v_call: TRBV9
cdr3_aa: CASSVSGNTEAFF
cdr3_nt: TGTGCCAGCAGCGTGTCGGGGAACACTGAAGCTTTCTTT

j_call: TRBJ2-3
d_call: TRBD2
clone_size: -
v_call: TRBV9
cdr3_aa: CASSSGRYATDTQYF
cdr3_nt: TGTGCCAGCAGTAGCGGGAGGTACGCCACAGATACGCAGTATTTT

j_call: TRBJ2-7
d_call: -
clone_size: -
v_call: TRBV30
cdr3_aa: CAWSATYEQYF
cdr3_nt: TGTGCCTGGAGTGCAACCTACGAGCAGTACTTC

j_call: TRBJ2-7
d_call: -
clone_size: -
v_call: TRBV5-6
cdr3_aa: CASSHDSPYEQYF
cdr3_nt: TGTGCCAGCAGCCACGACAGCCCCTACGAGCAGTACTTC